This T cell receptor beta chain is from a study of beta chain features in type 1 diabetes listed by TCRdb under 2018. At the level of the whole study: Mean age, gender distribution, total cell number and subset yield did not differ between patients and healthy donors. A total of 90 million to 120 million sorted cells were examined across all samples, and a strong correlation was observed between cell number per subset and RNA yield. In the study, recently diagnosed type 1 diabetes patients and matched healthy donors were compared on the TCRB repertoires of their sorted circulating CD4+ T cell subsets. Whereas all 30 or so donors provided naive and central memory subsets, regulatory and stem cell-like memory subsets were isolated from just 8 patients and roughly 8 healthy donors. The study at large found these results: A moderate but significant shortening of TCRB CDR3 length was observed in type 1 diabetes patients in all four CD4+ subsets. Sequencing cDNA rather than genomic DNA could over-represent highly expressing activated cells, although activation and CD3 levels did not differ between groups. HLA sub-analyses involved small numbers of individuals, so any influence of HLA type on TCRB rearrangement remained unresolved. PCR might favor shorter templates, but patient and control samples were amplified and corrected together, so any skew would affect both groups equally. At VDJ recombination sites, type 1 diabetes patients had fewer insertions and more deleted nucleotides, which implies abnormalities in thymic rearrangement. Naive, central memory and regulatory TCRB repertoires appeared more similar among patients than among healthy donors.

The V and J ends are trimmed by 3 bases and 4 bases, leaving 15 bases between them. CDR1 and CDR2 were assigned from the germline V gene as MDHEN and SYDVKM. The CDR3, from cysteine to phenylalanine, totals 15 residues. The entry retains the CDR3 DNA only, 45 bases that are in frame from base 1. The entire amount of isolated RNA was reverse transcribed using the High Capacity cDNA Reverse Transcription Kit, so the sequenced TCRB transcripts were expressed ones. Deep immunoSEQ sequencing was performed on naive, central memory and regulatory T cell samples, with an average of approximately 4 million total reads per sample. Sorted cells were lysed in RLT buffer and RNA was extracted with DNase-treated RNeasy Micro or Mini kits, depending on cell number. To prevent cross-contamination, every cell subset was processed on its own, while patient and healthy donor samples were processed together. The immunoSEQ multiplex PCR was used to amplify TCRB sequences from cDNA, generating 87-bp fragments that spanned the CDR3 region. Amplicons were sequenced on the Illumina HiSeq platform. The authors' analysis ran thus. PCR bias was corrected computationally using synthetic template baselines, and reads within Hamming distance 2 were collapsed, with unmergeable singletons discarded. Reads were aligned against IMGT so that V, D and J genes, CDR3 length and insertions or deletions at six rearrangement sites could be assigned. Within each subset, clonotype counts were normalized to sorted cell number, after which true diversity and Gini coefficients were computed with the tcR R package. The overlap coefficient, calculated on TCRB nucleotide sequences, was used to measure repertoire sharing. Not all clones reach the TCRdb copy of this immuneACCESS table, which keeps in-frame sequences only. Checked studies attribute under half of the gap to unresolved V genes and leave the rest unexplained. V and J calls plus clone size are reproduced from that table; the DNA served to infer D and trimming. The sample contains 150,000 to 190,000 clones, approximately 8.1% of them found a single time. The top ten clones comprise almost 0.65% of the sample.

Each donor gave one peripheral blood draw, averaging approximately 110 mL, which was collected into heparinised tubes. Using a panel that included CD45RO, CCR7, CD25, CD127, CD95 and CD27, naive, central memory, regulatory and stem cell-like memory CD4+ T cells were sorted on a BD FACSAria II. Every sorted population had a purity above 95%. PBMCs were separated immediately by Lymphoprep density gradient centrifugation and were stained directly, without being cultured. So that batch effects would be minimized, each experiment stained and sorted samples in pairs, pairing one healthy donor with one patient. Remarks on this clone: Which antigen it targets is not known. Within one base of it there is no much larger clone, and no base qualities were kept.

The sequenced sample was central memory CD4+ T cells from blood. The rearrangement joined TRBV28 to TRBJ1-2; TRBD1 might be the D gene, on 5 matching bases. The source of this sequence is a man aged 18 to 35 in good health. The sequenced DNA: TGTGCCAGCAGTTTTTCAACAGGAATGAGCTATGGCTACACCTTC. Its translation reads: CASSFSTGMSYGYTF.